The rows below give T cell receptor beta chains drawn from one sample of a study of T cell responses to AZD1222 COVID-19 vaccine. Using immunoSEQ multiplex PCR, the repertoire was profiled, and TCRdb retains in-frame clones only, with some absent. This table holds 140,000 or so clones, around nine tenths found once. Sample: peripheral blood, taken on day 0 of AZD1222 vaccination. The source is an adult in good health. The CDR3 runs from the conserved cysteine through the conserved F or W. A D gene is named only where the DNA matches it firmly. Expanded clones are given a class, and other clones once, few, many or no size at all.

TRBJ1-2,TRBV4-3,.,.,TGCGCCAGCAGCCAAGATCGACATATCGGGGGCTACACCTTC,CASSQDRHIGGYTF
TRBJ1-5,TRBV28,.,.,TGTGCCAGCAGCAGAGAGGAGCCCCAGCATTTT,CASSREEPQHF
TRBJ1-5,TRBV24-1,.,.,TGTGCCACCCGCGGGTTAGGAGAAGGGTCGCCCCAGCATTTT,CATRGLGEGSPQHF
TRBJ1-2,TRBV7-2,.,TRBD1,TGTGCCAGCAGCGCAGGACAGGCACGCTACTATGGCTACACCTTC,CASSAGQARYYGYTF
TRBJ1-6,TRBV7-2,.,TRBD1,TGTGCCAGCAGCCACGACAGGGGATATTCACCCCTCCACTTT,CASSHDRGYSPLHF
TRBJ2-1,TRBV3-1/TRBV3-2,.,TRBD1,TGTGCCAGCAGCTCCCAGGGGACAGGGACGCACAATGAGCAGTTCTTC,CASSSQGTGTHNEQFF
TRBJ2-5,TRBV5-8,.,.,TGTGCCAGCAGCTTTCGGGCAGAGACCCAGTACTTC,CASSFRAETQYF
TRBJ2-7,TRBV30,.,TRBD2,TGTGCCTGCGACACTAGCGGGATGGTACAGTACTTC,CACDTSGMVQYF
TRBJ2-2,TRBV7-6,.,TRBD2,TGTGCCAGCAGCTTAGGGGCTAGCGGGAGGGCCGCCGGGGAGCTGTTTTTT,CASSLGASGRAAGELFF
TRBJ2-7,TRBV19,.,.,TGTGCCAGTAGTGTACAGGGTTACGAGCAGTACTTC,CASSVQGYEQYF
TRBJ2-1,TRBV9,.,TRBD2,TGTGCCAGCAGTTTCCAAGCGGGAGGAAGCTCCTACAATGAGCAGTTCTTC,CASSFQAGGSSYNEQFF
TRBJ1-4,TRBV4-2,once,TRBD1,TGTGCCAGCAGCCAAGATCAAGGGCGACAGGGGGTTGAAGAAAAACTGTTTTTT,CASSQDQGRQGVEEKLFF
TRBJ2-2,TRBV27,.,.,TGTGCCAGCTCCCGGCAGTCGGGGTATATCGGGGAGCTGTTTTTT,CASSRQSGYIGELFF
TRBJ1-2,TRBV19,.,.,TGTGCCAGTAGCCGGGCGACAGCGAAGGACTACACCTTC,CASSRATAKDYTF
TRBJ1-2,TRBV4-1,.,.,TGCGCCAGCAGCCAATCCCCAGGGTTCCTCTATGGCTACACCTTC,CASSQSPGFLYGYTF